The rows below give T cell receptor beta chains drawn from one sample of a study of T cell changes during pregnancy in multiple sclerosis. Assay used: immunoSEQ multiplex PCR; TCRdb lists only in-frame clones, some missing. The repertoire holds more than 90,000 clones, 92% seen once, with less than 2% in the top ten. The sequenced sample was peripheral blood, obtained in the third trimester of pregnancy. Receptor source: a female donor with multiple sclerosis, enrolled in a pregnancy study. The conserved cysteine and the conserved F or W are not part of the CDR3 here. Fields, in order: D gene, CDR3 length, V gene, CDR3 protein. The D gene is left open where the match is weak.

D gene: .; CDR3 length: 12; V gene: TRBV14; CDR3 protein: ASSQDRATTEAF
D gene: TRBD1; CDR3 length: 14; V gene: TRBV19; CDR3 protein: ASSTSRMDRHPEAF
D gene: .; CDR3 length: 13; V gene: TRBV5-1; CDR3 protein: ASSLAGPQNEKLF
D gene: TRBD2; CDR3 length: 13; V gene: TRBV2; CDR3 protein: ASSLTSGNTDTQY
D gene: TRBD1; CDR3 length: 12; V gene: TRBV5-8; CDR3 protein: ASSPLTGLHEQY
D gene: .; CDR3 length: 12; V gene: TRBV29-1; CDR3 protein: SVETLRGNNEQF
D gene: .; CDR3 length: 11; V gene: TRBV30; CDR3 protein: AWNAGPGNGYT
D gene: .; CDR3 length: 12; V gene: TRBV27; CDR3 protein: ASSPRTANQPQH
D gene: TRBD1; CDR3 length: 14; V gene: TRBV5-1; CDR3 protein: ASSLRQGQGNEKLF
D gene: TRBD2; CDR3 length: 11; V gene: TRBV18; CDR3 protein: ASSREGFAPRN
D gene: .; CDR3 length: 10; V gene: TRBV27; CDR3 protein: ASQSSGGELF
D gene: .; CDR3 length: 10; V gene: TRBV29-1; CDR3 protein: SVTDRNTEAF
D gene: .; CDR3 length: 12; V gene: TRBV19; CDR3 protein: ASSRAGNTDTQY
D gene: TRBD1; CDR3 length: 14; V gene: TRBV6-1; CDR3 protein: ASSARTGPSNQPQH
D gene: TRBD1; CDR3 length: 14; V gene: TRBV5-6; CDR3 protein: ASRDGTGVMNTEAF
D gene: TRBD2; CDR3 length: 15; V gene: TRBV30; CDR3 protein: AWSVLASGSSYNEQF
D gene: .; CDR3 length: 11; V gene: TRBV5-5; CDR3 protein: ASSLQGTYEQY